This TCR beta chain was sequenced during a study of blood T cell repertoires in COVID-19. Across the study: COVID-19 samples collected from the United States, Italy and Spain covered acute and convalescent phases. T cells, B-cell-depleted T cells, or PBMCs supplied cDNA or gDNA.

In the source study's methods: From reference gene primer amplification, estimates of nucleated cell counts were derived. Libraries were prepared by immunoSEQ multiplex PCR; TCRdb keeps only in-frame clonotypes and omits some of them. V and J calls plus clone size are reproduced from that table; the DNA served to infer D and trimming. This table holds roughly 70,000 clones, around 93% found once. Germline-derived CDR1 and CDR2 are MNHEY and SVGAGI. There are 15 residues in the CDR3. V was clipped by 2 bases and J by 3 bases, with 13 bases between them. This rearrangement joins TRBV6-5 to TRBJ1-1; weak D call: TRBD1 (5 bases). The specimen sequenced was peripheral blood. The clonotype comes from a woman aged 60 to 75 with active COVID-19. In DNA form, the CDR3 reads TGTGCCAGCAGTTACATAGGGGCTACGGACACTGAAGCTTTCTTT. The encoded protein is CASSYIGATDTEAFF.